Sequencing of this T cell receptor beta chain was carried out in a study of post-analysis software for immune sequencing data. Study-level points and caveats: Under F measure analysis, samples from one preparation batch co-clustered strongly. Among multiple sclerosis patients, normalized Chao1 diversity was significantly below that of controls.

Each TCR beta cDNA library carried unique molecular identifiers. Out of about 0.95 to 10 million T cells, some 480,000 cDNA molecules were generated. TCRdb passed the PCR reads through MiXCR, listing each CDR3 protein once. The table includes about 430,000 distinct CDR3 sequences, 39% detected once. This clonotype has just a few counts. Antigen unknown. Sample: blood. This TCR was sampled from a girl aged 2 to 9 with multiple sclerosis.

Here the CDR3 reads CASIEGRLAGSDTQYF. The CDR3 DNA reads as TGTGCCAGCATAGAGGGTCGGCTAGCTGGTTCGGATACGCAGTATTTT. The chain is built from TRBV6-6 and TRBJ2-3, with a weak D call TRBD2 (5 bases). Germline lookup yields CDR1 MNHNY and CDR2 SVGAGI (reference sequence). The CDR3 runs 16 residues. V lost 7 bases and J 6 bases, leaving 23 bases between the germline ends.